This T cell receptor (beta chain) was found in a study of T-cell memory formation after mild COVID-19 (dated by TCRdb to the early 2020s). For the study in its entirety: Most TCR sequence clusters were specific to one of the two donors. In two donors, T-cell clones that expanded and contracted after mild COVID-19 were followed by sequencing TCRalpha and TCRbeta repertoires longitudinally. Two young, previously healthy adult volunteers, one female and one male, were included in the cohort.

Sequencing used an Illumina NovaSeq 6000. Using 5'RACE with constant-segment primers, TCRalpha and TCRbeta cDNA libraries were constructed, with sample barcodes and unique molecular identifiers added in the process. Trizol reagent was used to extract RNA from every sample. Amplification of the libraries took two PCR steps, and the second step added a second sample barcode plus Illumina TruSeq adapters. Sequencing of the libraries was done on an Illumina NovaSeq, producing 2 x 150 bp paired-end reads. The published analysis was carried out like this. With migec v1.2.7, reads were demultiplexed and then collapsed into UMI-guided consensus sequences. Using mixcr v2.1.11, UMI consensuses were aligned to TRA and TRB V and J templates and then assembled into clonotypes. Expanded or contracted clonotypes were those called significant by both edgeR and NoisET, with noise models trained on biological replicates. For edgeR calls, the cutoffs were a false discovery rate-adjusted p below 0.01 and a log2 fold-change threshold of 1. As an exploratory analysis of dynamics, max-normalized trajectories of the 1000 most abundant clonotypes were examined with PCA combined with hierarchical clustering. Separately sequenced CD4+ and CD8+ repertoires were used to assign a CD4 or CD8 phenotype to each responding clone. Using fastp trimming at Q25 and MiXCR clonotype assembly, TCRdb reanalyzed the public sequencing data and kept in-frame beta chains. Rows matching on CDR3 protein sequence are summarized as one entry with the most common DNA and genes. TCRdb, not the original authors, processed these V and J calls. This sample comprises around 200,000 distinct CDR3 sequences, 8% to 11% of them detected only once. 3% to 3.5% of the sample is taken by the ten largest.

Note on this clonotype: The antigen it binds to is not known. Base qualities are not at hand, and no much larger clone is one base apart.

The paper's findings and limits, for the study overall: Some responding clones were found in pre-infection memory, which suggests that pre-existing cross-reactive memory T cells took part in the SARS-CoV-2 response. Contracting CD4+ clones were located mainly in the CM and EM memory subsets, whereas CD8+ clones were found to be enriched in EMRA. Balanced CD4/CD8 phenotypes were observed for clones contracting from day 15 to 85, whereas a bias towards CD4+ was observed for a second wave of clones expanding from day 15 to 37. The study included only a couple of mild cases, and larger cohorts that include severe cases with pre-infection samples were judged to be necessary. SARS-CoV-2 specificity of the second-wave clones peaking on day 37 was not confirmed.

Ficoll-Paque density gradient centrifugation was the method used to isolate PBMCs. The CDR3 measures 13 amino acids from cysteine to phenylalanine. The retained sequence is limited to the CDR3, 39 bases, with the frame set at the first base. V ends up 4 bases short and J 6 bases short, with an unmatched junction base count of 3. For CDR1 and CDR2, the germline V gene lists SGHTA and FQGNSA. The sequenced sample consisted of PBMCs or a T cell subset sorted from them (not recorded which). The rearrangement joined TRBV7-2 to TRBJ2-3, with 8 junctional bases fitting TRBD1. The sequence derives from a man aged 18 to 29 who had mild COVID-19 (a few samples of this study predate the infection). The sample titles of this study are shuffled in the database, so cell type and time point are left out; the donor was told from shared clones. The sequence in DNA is TGTGCCAGCAGCTCCCGGACAGGGGATACGCAGTATTTT. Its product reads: CASSSRTGDTQYF.